A single sample is the source of the 21 T cell receptor beta chains below, sequenced in a study of T cell responses to AZD1222 COVID-19 vaccine. Some clones are missing from TCRdb's copy, which holds only in-frame ones; the method was immunoSEQ multiplex PCR. This sample carries about 170,000 clones, approximately 88% of them seen once, and the ten largest clones take around 1%. The sample consisted of peripheral blood, taken 28 days after the second AZD1222 dose. These receptor sequences come from an adult who received the AZD1222 COVID-19 vaccine.

This sequence joins TRBV28 and TRBJ1-2, with D unresolved. This CDR3 spans 16 amino acids. Germline V gives CDR1 MDHEN, CDR2 SYDVKM. The V end lost 6 bases, the J end lost 7 bases, and 24 bases lay between the germline ends. CDR3 sequence reads: CASSQNPVPSTVGYTF. The CDR3, as DNA: TGTGCCAGCAGCCAGAATCCGGTTCCCTCGACCGTTGGCTACACCTTC.

The chain has TRBV4-2 and TRBJ2-1, with D possibly matching TRBD2 (6 bases). The germline V gene has CDR1 LGHNA and CDR2 YNFKEQ. The CDR3 spans 15 residues. The ends were cut back, 3 bases at V and 0 bases at J, with 9 bases in the middle. CDR3 amino acids: CASSHVAVSYNEQFF. The CDR3 coding sequence is TGTGCCAGCAGCCATGTAGCGGTCTCCTACAATGAGCAGTTCTTC.

The chain uses TRBV11-2 and TRBJ2-1; 13 positions agree with TRBD2. Germline V CDR1 and CDR2: SGHAT, FQNNGV. The CDR3 extends over 15 amino acids. Trimming cost V 5 bases and J 7 bases; bases outside gene matches: 5. In DNA, the CDR3 is TGTGCCAGCAGCCCGGGACTAGCGGGGTCGAATGAGCAGTTCTTC. It translates to CASSPGLAGSNEQFF.

The chain has TRBV7-2 and TRBJ1-5, with D possibly matching TRBD1 (5 bases). V was clipped by 5 bases and J by 4 bases, with 9 bases between them. This CDR3 spans 13 amino acids. Germline loops: CDR1 SGHTA, CDR2 FQGNSA. The DNA for the CDR3 is TGTGCCAGCAGCCCATGGGGGAATCAGCCCCAGCATTTT. It specifies CASSPWGNQPQHF.

The chain has TRBV7-2 and TRBJ2-3; TRBD2 aligns across 8 bases. The CDR3 has 17 residues. Looked up from germline, CDR1 is SGHTA and CDR2 is FQGNSA. V gave up 5 bases and J gave up 3 bases; unmatched junction bases: 13. The CDR3 sequence: CASSGQLAGRGTDTQYF. Here the CDR3 DNA reads TGTGCCAGCAGCGGACAATTAGCGGGGAGGGGAACAGATACGCAGTATTTT. Combining the CDR3 with reference TRBV7-2 and TRBJ2-3 gives the whole variable domain GAGVSQSPSNKVTEKGKDVELRCDPISGHTALYWYRQSLGQGLEFLIYFQGNSAPDKSGLPSDRFSAERTGGSVSTLTIQRTQQEDSAVYLCASSGQLAGRGTDTQYFGPGTRLTVL.

The chain uses TRBV29-1 and TRBJ1-2, with TRBD1 matching 7 bases. The CDR3 spans 12 residues. Per germline, CDR1 SQVTM and CDR2 ANQGSEA. The junction had 3 bases not matched to a gene; V was cut back by 6 bases and J by 2 bases. The CDR3 DNA is TGCAGCGTGGCGGGACAGAACTATGGCTACACCTTC. This sequence encodes CSVAGQNYGYTF.

The V gene is TRBV11-1, the J gene TRBJ1-2; D is uncertain. CDR1 is SGHAT and CDR2 is FQDESV in the germline V gene (reference sequence). This CDR3 contains 14 residues. Trimming removed 5 bases at V and 8 bases at J, with 18 bases between. CDR3 region: CASSRTVVGGGYTF. DNA for the CDR3: TGTGCCAGCAGCCGGACGGTAGTTGGTGGAGGCTACACCTTC.

The V and J genes are TRBV27 and TRBJ1-3; D is unclear. The CDR3 consists of 15 residues. Trimming shortened V by 0 bases and J by 8 bases, and 14 bases separated the two germline ends. Germline CDR1 and CDR2: MNHEY and SMNVEV (reference sequence). The CDR3: CASSLSAGSPDTIYF. The CDR3 DNA is TGTGCCAGCAGTTTATCTGCAGGTAGCCCGGACACCATATATTTT.

This chain links TRBV15 with TRBJ1-4; TRBD1 agrees at 7 bases. V dropped 1 base and J dropped 7; count of bases not matched to a gene: 12. Germline V gene lookup returns CDR1 LNHNV and CDR2 YYDKDF (reference sequence). The length of the CDR3 is 17 residues. CDR3 region: CATSRVGQEGGIEKLFF. CDR3 sequence (DNA): TGTGCCACCAGCAGAGTTGGACAGGAGGGGGGTATTGAAAAACTGTTTTTT.

CDR3 coding DNA: TGTGCCACCAGCAGAGATGGGACAGGGGGGGAGCAGTACTTC. It specifies CATSRDGTGGEQYF. The V call is TRBV15, the J call TRBJ2-7, with 11 bases matching TRBD1. Losses at the gene ends were 0 bases for V and 7 bases for J; bases not matched to a gene: 2. This CDR3 comprises 14 residues. CDR1 and CDR2 from the germline V gene are LNHNV and YYDKDF (reference sequence).

The V gene is TRBV30, the J gene TRBJ1-2; TRBD1 aligns across 7 bases. This CDR3 is built from 12 residues. Germline trimming cut 3 bases from V and 4 bases from J; bases unmatched to any gene: 2. Germline CDR1 reads GTSNPN; CDR2 reads SVGIG (reference sequence). The CDR3 DNA reads as TGTGCCTGGAGGAGACAGGGCTATGGCTACACCTTC. Residues: CAWRRQGYGYTF.

V and J are TRBV4-1 and TRBJ2-1; 7 bases align to TRBD1. Germline V gene lookup returns CDR1 MGHRA and CDR2 YSYEKL. V lost 4 bases to trimming and J lost 3 bases; unmatched junction nucleotides: 6. This CDR3 is built from 15 residues. The CDR3 protein is CASSPDRDSYNEQFF. CDR3 in DNA: TGCGCCAGCAGCCCCGACCGGGACAGCTACAATGAGCAGTTCTTC.

This chain connects TRBV27 to TRBJ1-1, with D uncertain. Germline loops: CDR1 MNHEY, CDR2 SMNVEV (reference sequence). Between the trimmed V and J ends, which lost 4 bases and 1 base, there was a span of 7 bases. The CDR3 loop spans 13 amino acids. The chain's CDR3 is CASSWSPNTEAFF. The CDR3 DNA follows: TGTGCCAGCAGTTGGAGCCCGAACACTGAAGCTTTCTTT.

The chain has TRBV14 and TRBJ2-3; the D is unclear. Trimming shortened V by 0 bases and J by 1 base, and 11 bases separated the two germline ends. The CDR3 runs to 16 residues. Germline CDR1 SGHDN, CDR2 FVKESK. Written as DNA, the CDR3 is TGTGCCAGCAGCCAAGATTACCGTGGGGGCACAGATACGCAGTATTTT. Its protein is CASSQDYRGGTDTQYF.

As DNA, the CDR3 is TGTGCCAGCAGCTTGGTGGGGGGAAGTGGAAATGAGCAGTTCTTC. Its translation is CASSLVGGSGNEQFF. The rearrangement links TRBV4-2 to TRBJ2-1; possibly TRBD2 for D (6 bases). The CDR3 is made up of 15 amino acids. Trimming took off 5 bases at V and 7 bases at J, with 18 bases between the two ends. The V gene's germline CDR1 is LGHNA and CDR2 YNFKEQ.

This chain connects TRBV7-9 to TRBJ1-2, with a tentative D call TRBD1 (6 bases). The CDR3 extends over 16 amino acids. Trimming removed 2 bases from V and 3 bases from J, with 16 bases in between. Germline V lookup: CDR1 SEHNR, CDR2 FQNEAQ (reference sequence). CDR3 amino acids: CASSLIPRGVDYGYTF. The DNA for the CDR3 is TGTGCCAGCAGCTTAATCCCCAGGGGAGTTGACTATGGCTACACCTTC. The entire variable domain, with the rest obtained from reference TRBV7-9 and TRBJ1-2, is as follows: DTGVSQNPRHKITKRGQNVTFRCDPISEHNRLYWYRQTLGQGPEFLTYFQNEAQLEKSRLLSDRFSAERPKGSFSTLEIQRTEQGDSAMYLCASSLIPRGVDYGYTFGSGTRLTVV.

The rearrangement uses TRBV10-3 and TRBJ2-7; D might be TRBD1 or TRBD2, each matching 5 bases. The V gene's germline CDR1 is ENHRY and CDR2 SYGVKD. This CDR3 has 14 residues. Trimming cost V 6 bases and J 1 base, with 13 bases left between them. In DNA form, the CDR3 reads TGTGCCATCAGGGGGGACGTCGGGTCCTACGAGCAGTACTTC. Translating gives CAIRGDVGSYEQYF.

The V and J genes are TRBV9 and TRBJ2-5; possible D gene TRBD2, 6 bases. Per the germline V gene, CDR1 is SGDLS and CDR2 is YYNGEE. Trimming shortened V by 0 bases and J by 3 bases, and 9 bases separated the two germline ends. The CDR3 has 14 residues. The CDR3 region is CASSVVGGKETQYF. The CDR3 DNA follows: TGTGCCAGCAGCGTAGTGGGAGGAAAAGAGACCCAGTACTTC.

The rearrangement joins TRBV6-5 to TRBJ1-1; 8 positions match TRBD1. V lost 4 bases, J lost 0 bases, and 7 bases stayed unmatched. Germline lookup yields CDR1 MNHEY and CDR2 SVGAGI. This CDR3 spans 16 amino acids. CDR3 DNA: TGTGCCAGCAGTTCCGACAGGGGAGGACTGAACACTGAAGCTTTCTTT. This sequence encodes CASSSDRGGLNTEAFF.

CDR3 region: CAWSQSTDTQYF. The DNA for the CDR3 is TGTGCCTGGAGCCAAAGCACAGATACGCAGTATTTT. The rearrangement links TRBV30 to TRBJ2-3; no clear D gene. Germline V lookup: CDR1 GTSNPN, CDR2 SVGIG (reference sequence). The CDR3 has 12 residues. The ends were cut back, 3 bases at V and 0 bases at J, with 4 bases in the middle. Using reference TRBV30 and TRBJ2-3 for the parts outside the CDR3, the full variable domain is SQTIHQWPATLVQPVGSPLSLECTVEGTSNPNLYWYRQAAGRGLQLLFYSVGIGQISSEVPQNLSASRPQDRQFILSSKKLLLSDSGFYLCAWSQSTDTQYFGPGTRLTVL.

The rearrangement joins TRBV27 to TRBJ2-5, with 7 positions matching TRBD2. CDR1 and CDR2 from the germline V gene are MNHEY and SMNVEV (reference sequence). V shed 0 bases and J 5 bases; nucleotides not matched to a gene: 3. The CDR3 runs to 14 residues. CDR3 in amino acids: CASSLSWGGETQYF. The CDR3 region has the DNA TGTGCCAGCAGTTTATCCTGGGGGGGGGAGACCCAGTACTTC.